This T cell receptor (beta chain) originates from a study of post-analysis software for immune sequencing data. Study context: The disease courses spanned relapsing-remitting, secondary progressive and progressive-relapsing forms of multiple sclerosis.

The CDR3 is 16 amino acids. V was trimmed by 5 bases and J by 0 bases, leaving 15 bases between them. Per the germline V gene, CDR1 is SGHTA and CDR2 is FQGNSA. Carried by the TCR beta cDNA libraries were unique molecular identifiers. The yield from approximately 1 to 10 million T cells was 500,000 or so cDNA molecules in total. TCRdb re-derived calls from the PCR reads in MiXCR, one entry per CDR3 protein. The data contain hundreds of thousands of distinct CDR3 sequences, 53% of them singletons. This clonotype was counted once. The antigen remains unidentified. Study-wide results and caveats: Analysis by F measure revealed that same-batch samples clustered strongly together. A handful of TRBV segments occurring more often in patients than controls included TRBV5-6, TRBV5-1 and TRBV20-1. Significantly decreased normalized Chao1 diversity was recorded for multiple sclerosis patients relative to controls.

The sequencing input was blood. The genes are TRBV7-2 and TRBJ2-3; tentative D call: TRBD2 (5 bases). This sequence originates from a girl aged 10 to 17 with multiple sclerosis. Here the CDR3 DNA reads TGTGCCAGCAGCACTGACGCGGGCCTTAGCACAGATACGCAGTATTTT. Protein: CASSTDAGLSTDTQYF.